This T cell receptor beta chain was documented in a study of blood T cell repertoires in COVID-19. Across the whole study: Samples taken during acute and convalescent COVID-19 were collected in the United States, Italy and Spain. PBMCs, B-cell-depleted T cells, or T cells provided the cDNA or gDNA that made up the material.

CDR3 length equals 14 residues. The germline V gene encodes CDR1 SGHRS and CDR2 YFSETQ. V lost 0 bases to trimming and J lost 7 bases, with 11 bases between them. Sequencing was performed with immunoSEQ multiplex PCR; in TCRdb, only in-frame clones are kept and a portion is missing. The table records 150,000 to 180,000 clones, 60% to 85% of them present only once. Sequencing was performed on peripheral blood. The chain joins TRBV5-1 to TRBJ1-5; a weak D match, TRBD1 (5 bases). This sequence originates from a man aged 80 or over with acute or convalescent COVID-19. CDR3 sequence (DNA): TGCGCCAGCAGCTTGGAGCCAGGGAGGCAGCCCCAGCATTTT. Protein product: CASSLEPGRQPQHF.